The 5 T cell receptor beta chains in this list originate from one sample, sequenced in a study of patients and donors after allogeneic stem cell transplantation. Via MiXCR, TCRdb re-called the RT-PCR reads, giving one row per CDR3 protein. The repertoire holds some 200,000 distinct CDR3 sequences, with less than 45% as singletons. The specimen was blood, either unsorted or a sorted T cell fraction (not recorded which). Every receptor here comes from a human donor who was either an allogeneic HSCT recipient or a stem cell or donor lymphocyte infusion donor (not recorded which). It is not recorded whose cells these are; they may come from a transplant donor.

J is TRBJ1-6 and V is TRBV27; D call uncertain. CDR3 length: 15 amino acids. The V and J ends lost 2 bases and 7 bases respectively, with 12 bases between them. CDR1 is MNHEY, CDR2 SMNVEV, per germline (reference sequence). CDR3 residues: CASSLVAEANSPLHF. In DNA, the CDR3 is TGTGCCAGCAGTTTAGTTGCGGAGGCGAATTCACCCCTCCACTTT.

This clonotype was picked up a small number of times. This rearrangement joins TRBV7-9 to TRBJ1-1; D unresolved. Looked up from germline, CDR1 is SEHNR and CDR2 is FQNEAQ (reference sequence). The CDR3 covers 12 residues. Trimming removed 5 bases at V and 11 bases at J, with 15 bases between. This CDR3 is CASSPSGLRAFF. In DNA, the CDR3 is TGTGCCAGCAGCCCGTCGGGTCTGCGGGCTTTCTTT.

This clonotype appeared a few times. The chain employs TRBV12-3 or TRBV12-4 and TRBJ1-2; a possible D gene is TRBD1 (5 bases). The germline V and J ends were trimmed by 3 bases and 3 bases, with 8 bases remaining between them. The CDR3 is made up of 13 amino acids. CDR3 loop: CASSFGAHYGYTF. In DNA, the CDR3 is TGTGCCAGCAGTTTCGGGGCTCACTATGGCTACACCTTC.

The V and J genes are TRBV6-5 and TRBJ2-3; D is undetermined. The CDR3 is 14 amino acids. The germline CDR1 and CDR2 sequences are MNHEY and SVGAGI. V lost 5 bases, J lost 0 bases, and 9 bases lay in between. The CDR3 protein is CASSRPASTDTQYF. DNA for the CDR3: TGTGCCAGCAGTCGCCCCGCGAGCACAGATACGCAGTATTTT.

This clonotype was picked up one time. The V call is TRBV6-5, the J call TRBJ1-6; 9 positions agree with TRBD1. Germline CDR1 MNHEY, CDR2 SVGAGI. CDR3 length: 18 amino acids. J was trimmed by 0 bases and V by 4 bases; bases with no gene match: 7. CDR3 nucleotides: TGTGCCAGCAGTTTATACAGGGGGCTTATCTCCTATAATTCACCCCTCCACTTT. This gives the protein CASSLYRGLISYNSPLHF.